This T cell receptor beta chain was obtained from a study of vaccination effects on CD4 cells after COVID-19. Within the ViraFEST assay, antigen-specific CD4+ T cells underwent expansion with viral peptide pools prior to sequencing. The culture ran for 10 days before CD4+ T cells were isolated. BNT162b2 vaccine or mRNA-1273 vaccine was given to participants in two doses. All vaccine recipients tested negative for nucleocapsid antibodies and had never contracted SARS-CoV-2 infection. Assay used: immunoSEQ multiplex PCR; TCRdb lists only in-frame clones, some missing. The top ten hold 7.8% of the sample, which has some 25,000 clones, about 73% seen once. For this clone: Its specificity is not known.

The sequence was obtained from a human donor who received a COVID-19 vaccine. The material was CD4+ T cells from PBMCs cultured with SARS-CoV-2 spike peptides, obtained after COVID-19 vaccination.

CDR3 bases: TGTGCCAGCAGCCTCCCGACAGAGATGAACACTGAAGCTTTCTTT. As protein: CASSLPTEMNTEAFF. This chain links TRBV5-4 with TRBJ1-1, with a possible D match to TRBD1 (5 bases). The CDR3 sequence is 15 residues long. Trimming removed 4 bases at V and 0 bases at J, with 13 bases between. Germline CDR1 and CDR2: SGHNT and YYREEE (reference sequence).